Presented here are 6 T cell receptor beta chains from one specimen sequenced in a study of cytomegalovirus exposure and HLA in healthy donors. Vbeta (60) and Jbeta (13) primers were used in the PCR. Sequenced by immunoSEQ multiplex PCR; TCRdb stores in-frame clones only, minus some. The sample lists tens of thousands of clones, 50% to 70% occurring once. The specimen sequenced was PBMCs. The source is a human donor in good health.

The table lists this clone with a few counts. The genes are TRBV7-2 and TRBJ2-3, with D tentatively TRBD1 (5 bases). Germline-derived CDR1 and CDR2 are SGHTA and FQGNSA. With 6 bases removed from V and 5 bases from J, the gap between germline ends came to 18 bases. This CDR3 comprises 15 residues. Written as DNA, the CDR3 is TGTGCCAGCAGTCGGATTCAGGGATGGCAAGATACGCAGTATTTT. This gives the protein CASSRIQGWQDTQYF.

The chain recombines TRBV6-5 with TRBJ1-6; TRBD1 matches 7 bases. V lost 5 bases and J lost 8; bases outside the gene matches: 9. The CDR3 covers 15 residues. CDR1 is MNHEY and CDR2 is SVGAGI in the germline V gene. CDR3 nucleotides: TGTGCCAGCAGTCTTAGACAGGGTGGTCATTCACCCCTCCACTTT. Amino acids: CASSLRQGGHSPLHF.

Points on this clone: Relative to the germline gene, one junction end is altered; a read error may explain this. The genes are TRBV2 and TRBJ1-2; 9 bases align to TRBD1. The germline CDR1 and CDR2 sequences are SNHLY and FYNNEI. This CDR3 region has 13 residues. In DNA, the CDR3 is TGTGCCAGCAGTGTGCAGGGACAGGGTTTTATCGCCTTC. Amino acid sequence: CASSVQGQGFIAF.

The chain combines TRBV7-9 with TRBJ2-1, with 8 positions matching TRBD1. Germline V gene data show CDR1 as SEHNR and CDR2 as FQNEAQ (reference sequence). V lost 5 bases and J lost 3; bases outside the gene matches: 6. CDR3 length: 15 residues. The CDR3 sequence is CASSPQGAGYNEQFF. As DNA, the CDR3 is TGTGCCAGCAGCCCTCAGGGGGCCGGCTACAATGAGCAGTTCTTC.

The table lists this clone with a few counts. The rearrangement uses TRBV2 and TRBJ2-7, with a weak D call TRBD2 (5 bases). The V gene lost 6 bases and the J gene lost 6 bases, with 15 bases spanning the gap. The CDR3 is 13 amino acids. CDR1 is SNHLY and CDR2 is FYNNEI in the germline V gene. The CDR3 loop is CASRKGLRIEQYF. CDR3 nucleotide sequence: TGTGCCAGCAGAAAAGGACTCCGTATCGAGCAGTACTTC.

The chain links TRBV19 to TRBJ1-1; no firm D call. Germline loops: CDR1 LNHDA, CDR2 SQIVND (reference sequence). The CDR3 spans 13 residues. With 7 bases removed from V and 7 bases from J, the gap between germline ends came to 16 bases. CDR3 sequence reads: CASTRERRSEAFF. For the CDR3, the DNA is TGTGCCAGTACCCGGGAGAGGCGGAGTGAAGCTTTCTTT.